This T cell receptor (beta chain) was identified during a study of T-cell memory formation after mild COVID-19. Study-level results: The finding that pre-infection memory included some responding clones suggested that cross-reactive memory joined.

This clonotype was seen just once. The antigen is not known. Germline CDR1 and CDR2: MNHEY and SMNVEV (reference sequence). Trimming cost V 3 bases and J 6 bases, with 18 bases left between them. This CDR3 contains 16 residues. TCRdb independently ran MiXCR on the 5' RACE reads; one entry per CDR3 protein. Of around 320,000 distinct CDR3 sequences in the sample, 14% were seen once. Sequenced sample: PBMCs or a T cell subset sorted from them (not recorded which). The sequence was obtained from a man between 18 and 35 years old who had mild COVID-19 (a few samples of this study predate the infection). Cell type and time point are not known. This chain links TRBV27 with TRBJ2-1; no reliable D call. CDR3: CASSFGGTTGLNEQFF. CDR3 nucleotide sequence: TGTGCCAGCAGTTTCGGTGGCACGACGGGCCTCAATGAGCAGTTCTTC.